The 16 T cell receptor beta chains given below trace back to one sample, sequenced in a study of blood T cell repertoires in COVID-19. Measured with immunoSEQ multiplex PCR; TCRdb has only the in-frame clones, and not every one. The sample lists under 250,000 clones, roughly nine tenths occurring once. Sequencing was performed on peripheral blood. These receptors were collected from a man between 60 and 70 years old with COVID-19, enrolled during active disease.

The chain links TRBV5-1 to TRBJ2-3; D is ambiguous. Trimming shortened V by 4 bases and J by 2 bases, and 14 bases separated the two germline ends. The CDR3 is 15 residues long. Germline V gene sequence: CDR1 SGHRS, CDR2 YFSETQ. This CDR3 is CASSLTATPTDTQYF. In nucleotides, the CDR3 is TGCGCCAGCAGCCTAACAGCTACCCCCACAGATACGCAGTATTTT. The full variable domain, with the rest looked up from reference TRBV5-1 and TRBJ2-3, is KAGVTQTPRYLIKTRGQQVTLSCSPISGHRSVSWYQQTPGQGLQFLFEYFSETQRNKGNFPGRFSGRQFSNSRSEMNVSTLELGDSALYLCASSLTATPTDTQYFGPGTRLTVL.

The chain carries TRBV7-3 and TRBJ2-1, with TRBD2 identical over 8 bases. Germline loops: CDR1 SGHTA, CDR2 FQGTGA. V trimming: 1 base; J trimming: 10 bases; junction bases outside the gene matches: 0. This CDR3 has 12 amino acids. CDR3 DNA: TGTGCCAGCAGCTTAATAGCGGGAGAGCAGTTCTTC. Encoded protein: CASSLIAGEQFF.

This rearrangement joins TRBV10-2 to TRBJ1-5; a possible D gene is TRBD1 (5 bases). CDR1 is WSHSY and CDR2 is SAAADI in the germline V gene. The CDR3 is 15 residues long. V lost 8 bases and J 4 bases, leaving 18 bases between the germline ends. CDR3 protein: CASWDGGGGNQPQHF. CDR3 DNA: TGCGCCAGCTGGGACGGGGGGGGAGGGAATCAGCCCCAGCATTTT.

The chain joins TRBV2 to TRBJ1-5, with D unclear. This CDR3 contains 15 residues. The V and J ends lost 4 bases and 0 bases respectively, with 10 bases between them. Germline V gene data show CDR1 as SNHLY and CDR2 as FYNNEI. This CDR3 reads CASSAQSYSNQPQHF. The CDR3, as DNA: TGTGCCAGCAGTGCACAGTCGTATAGCAATCAGCCCCAGCATTTT.

V gene TRBV6-5 combines with J gene TRBJ2-7, with TRBD2 matching 11 bases. Trimming removed 5 bases from V and 6 bases from J; junction bases left unmatched: 9. CDR3 length: 15 amino acids. CDR1 is MNHEY, CDR2 SVGAGI, per germline. For the CDR3, the DNA is TGTGCCAGCAGTAGAGCGACTAGCGGGATTCTCGAGCAGTACTTC. As protein: CASSRATSGILEQYF.

The chain couples TRBV11-3 to TRBJ2-1; 10 bases are a match to TRBD2. This CDR3 region has 18 residues. The germline CDR1 and CDR2 sequences are SGHNT and YENEEA. V was clipped by 1 base and J by 8 bases; unmatched bases: 14. CDR3 DNA: TGTGCCAGCAGCTTAGGCCATGGGCTAGCGGGGGCGGGGGATGAGCAGTTCTTC. Its translation is CASSLGHGLAGAGDEQFF.

V gene TRBV19 combines with J gene TRBJ2-3; TRBD2 agrees at 11 bases. The V segment lost 3 bases and the J segment 4 bases; nucleotides outside the gene matches: 12. The CDR3 contains 18 residues. CDR1 LNHDA and CDR2 SQIVND come from the germline V gene (reference sequence). CDR3 sequence reads: CASSIRDRGLAGADTQYF. The CDR3 nucleotides read TGTGCCAGTAGTATTAGAGACCGCGGACTAGCGGGCGCAGATACGCAGTATTTT.

The V call is TRBV12-3 or TRBV12-4, the J call TRBJ2-7, with D possibly being TRBD1 (6 bases). The V gene lost 5 bases and the J gene lost 4 bases, with 9 bases spanning the gap. The CDR3 is made up of 12 amino acids. The DNA of the CDR3 is TGTGCCAGCAGTAACGACAGGTACGAGCAGTACTTC. This gives the protein CASSNDRYEQYF.

The rearrangement uses TRBV7-3 and TRBJ2-1; D might be TRBD2 (6 bases). The CDR3 spans 15 residues. CDR1 is SGHTA, CDR2 FQGTGA, per germline. Trimming removed 5 bases at V and 6 bases at J, with 17 bases between. CDR3 sequence reads: CASSESLGGSNEQFF. CDR3 nucleotide sequence: TGTGCCAGCAGCGAGTCACTTGGGGGGTCCAATGAGCAGTTCTTC. Using reference TRBV7-3 and TRBJ2-1 for the parts outside the CDR3, the full variable domain is GAGVSQTPSNKVTEKGKYVELRCDPISGHTALYWYRQSLGQGPEFLIYFQGTGAADDSGLPNDRFFAVRPEGSVSTLKIQRTERGDSAVYLCASSESLGGSNEQFFGPGTRLTVL.

This clone was counted only a few times. This rearrangement joins TRBV19 to TRBJ2-1, with 8 bases aligning to TRBD1. Trimming removed 5 bases from V and 0 bases from J; junction bases left unmatched: 3. Germline CDR1 is LNHDA and CDR2 is SQIVND (reference sequence). The CDR3 has 15 amino acids. CDR3 amino acids: CASSLDRGSYNEQFF. CDR3 nucleotide sequence: TGTGCCAGTAGTCTCGACAGGGGCTCCTACAATGAGCAGTTCTTC.

The chain links TRBV10-1 to TRBJ2-2, with 10 bases that match TRBD1. CDR3 length: 13 amino acids. CDR1 is WNHNN, CDR2 SYGVQD, per germline (reference sequence). The ends lost 6 bases at V and 5 bases at J; junction bases unmatched: 0. The CDR3 coding sequence is TGCGCCAGCAGGGGACAGGGGACCGGGGAGCTGTTTTTT. Residues: CASRGQGTGELFF.

This chain uses TRBV5-4 with TRBJ2-1, with TRBD2 matching over 9 bases. Per the germline V gene, CDR1 is SGHNT and CDR2 is YYREEE (reference sequence). V gave up 1 base and J gave up 9 bases; unmatched junction bases: 11. CDR3 length equals 16 residues. Written as DNA, the CDR3 is TGTGCCAGCAGCTTGTCGGCGGGAGGGCCGGGACTTGAGCAGTTCTTC. This encodes CASSLSAGGPGLEQFF.

The chain couples TRBV25-1 to TRBJ1-1, with 7 bases identical to TRBD1. The V gene end was trimmed by 3 bases and the J gene end by 3 bases; junction bases not matched to a gene: 4. CDR1 MGHDK and CDR2 SYGVNS come from the germline V gene. The CDR3 runs 14 residues. CDR3 amino acids: CASSDQGGYTEAFF. CDR3 coding DNA: TGTGCCAGCAGTGACCAGGGGGGATACACTGAAGCTTTCTTT.

The chain couples TRBV7-9 to TRBJ2-7; 8 bases agree with TRBD1. Trimming took 4 bases from V and 2 from J; bases not matched to a gene: 4. Looked up from germline, CDR1 is SEHNR and CDR2 is FQNEAQ (reference sequence). The CDR3 has 14 residues. The CDR3 nucleotides read TGTGCCAGCAGCTCCGGGACAGGCACCTACGAGCAGTACTTC. This gives the protein CASSSGTGTYEQYF. The whole variable domain, remainder taken from reference TRBV7-9 and TRBJ2-7, is DTGVSQNPRHKITKRGQNVTFRCDPISEHNRLYWYRQTLGQGPEFLTYFQNEAQLEKSRLLSDRFSAERPKGSFSTLEIQRTEQGDSAMYLCASSSGTGTYEQYFGPGTRLTVT.

This chain uses TRBV21-1 with TRBJ1-4; the table's TRBD1 call for D was not verified on the DNA. TRBV21-1 is deemed a pseudogene. This CDR3 spans 11 amino acids. CDR3: CASSVQVKLFF. The CDR3 nucleotides read TGTGCCTCCTCCGTACAGGTGAAACTGTTTTTT.

The chain has TRBV6-4 and TRBJ1-2; no reliable D call. Trimming cost V 7 bases and J 6 bases, with 18 bases left between them. There are 14 residues in the CDR3. In germline, CDR1 is MRHNA, CDR2 SNTAGT. DNA for the CDR3: TGTGCCAGCACCCCCCACAGTAGGGAGGATGGCTACACCTTC. Translated: CASTPHSREDGYTF.